This TCR beta chain originates from a study of OX40 agonist ivuxolimab in advanced cancers. General study results and limits: In the 0.1 to 3.0 mg/kg range, CD4+ and CD8+ blood T cells had expanded clonally by week 6.

Germline-derived CDR1 and CDR2 are SGHRS and YFSETQ. CDR3 length equals 16 residues. Trimming removed 4 bases from V and 0 bases from J, with 15 bases in between. Only in-frame clones appear in the TCRdb table, and some are missing; sequencing was by immunoSEQ multiplex PCR. The sample yields about 69,000 clones, about 80% seen once. Comments on this clone: Antigen specificity is unknown.

The sequence was collected from an adult with an advanced solid tumor such as melanoma, head and neck, liver or kidney cancer. The rearrangement joins TRBV5-1 to TRBJ2-3; D uncertain. The sample here was CD4+ or CD8+ T cells sorted from blood, taken in a trial of the OX40 agonist ivuxolimab. In DNA, the CDR3 is TGCGCCAGCAGCCGCGATGGCTTTCCTAGCACAGATACGCAGTATTTT. This translates into CASSRDGFPSTDTQYF.